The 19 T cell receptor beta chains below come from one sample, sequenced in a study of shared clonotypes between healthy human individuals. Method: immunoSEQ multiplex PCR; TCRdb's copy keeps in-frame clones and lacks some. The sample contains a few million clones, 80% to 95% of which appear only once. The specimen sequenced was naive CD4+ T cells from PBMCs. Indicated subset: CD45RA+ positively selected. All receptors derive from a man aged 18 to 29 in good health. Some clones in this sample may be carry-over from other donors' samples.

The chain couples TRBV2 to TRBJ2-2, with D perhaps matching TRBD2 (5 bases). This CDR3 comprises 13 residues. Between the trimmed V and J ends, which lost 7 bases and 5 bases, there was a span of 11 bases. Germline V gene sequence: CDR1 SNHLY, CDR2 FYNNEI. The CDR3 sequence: CASKRVRTGELFF. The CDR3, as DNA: TGTGCCAGCAAGAGGGTGCGGACCGGGGAGCTGTTTTTT. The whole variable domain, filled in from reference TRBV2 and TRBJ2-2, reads EPEVTQTPSHQVTQMGQEVILRCVPISNHLYFYWYRQILGQKVEFLVSFYNNEISEKSEIFDDQFSVERPDGSNFTLKIRSTKLEDSAMYFCASKRVRTGELFFGEGSRLTVL.

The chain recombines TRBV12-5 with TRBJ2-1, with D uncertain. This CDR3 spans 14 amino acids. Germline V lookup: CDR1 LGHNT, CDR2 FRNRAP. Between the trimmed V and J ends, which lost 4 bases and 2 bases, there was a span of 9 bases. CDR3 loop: CASGSAYTYNEQFF. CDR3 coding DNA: TGTGCTAGTGGTTCAGCATATACCTACAATGAGCAGTTCTTC.

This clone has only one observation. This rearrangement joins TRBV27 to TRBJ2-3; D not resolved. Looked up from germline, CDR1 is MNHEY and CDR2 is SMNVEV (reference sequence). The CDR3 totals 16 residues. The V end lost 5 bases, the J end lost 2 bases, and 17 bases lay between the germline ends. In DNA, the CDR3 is TGTGCCAGCAGTAGGCTCCCGCTTTGGGTCACAGATACGCAGTATTTT. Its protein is CASSRLPLWVTDTQYF.

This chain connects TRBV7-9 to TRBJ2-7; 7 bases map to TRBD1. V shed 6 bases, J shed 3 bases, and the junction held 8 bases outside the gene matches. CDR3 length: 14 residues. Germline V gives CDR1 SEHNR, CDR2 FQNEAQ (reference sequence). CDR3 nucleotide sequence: TGTGCCAGCAGGAAAGATTCAGGGGGCTACGAGCAGTACTTC. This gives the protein CASRKDSGGYEQYF.

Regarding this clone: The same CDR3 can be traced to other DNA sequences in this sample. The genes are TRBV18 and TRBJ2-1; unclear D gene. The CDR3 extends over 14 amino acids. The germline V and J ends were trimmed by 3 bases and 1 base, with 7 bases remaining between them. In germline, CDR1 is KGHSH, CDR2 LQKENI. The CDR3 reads CASSPQNSYNEQFF. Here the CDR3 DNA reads TGTGCCAGCTCACCCCAGAATTCCTACAATGAGCAGTTCTTC.

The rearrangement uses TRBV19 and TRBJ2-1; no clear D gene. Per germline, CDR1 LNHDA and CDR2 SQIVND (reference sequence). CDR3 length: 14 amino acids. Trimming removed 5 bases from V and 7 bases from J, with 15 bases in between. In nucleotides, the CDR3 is TGTGCCAGTAGTGTGGCCCCTTTTGGAAATGAGCAGTTCTTC. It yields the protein CASSVAPFGNEQFF.

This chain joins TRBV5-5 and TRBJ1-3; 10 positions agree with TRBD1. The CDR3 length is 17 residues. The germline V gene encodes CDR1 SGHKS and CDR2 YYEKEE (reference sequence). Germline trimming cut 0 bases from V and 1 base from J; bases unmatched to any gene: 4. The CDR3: CASSLGQGAGSGNTIYF. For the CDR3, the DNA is TGTGCCAGCAGCTTGGGACAGGGGGCTGGGTCTGGAAACACCATATATTTT.

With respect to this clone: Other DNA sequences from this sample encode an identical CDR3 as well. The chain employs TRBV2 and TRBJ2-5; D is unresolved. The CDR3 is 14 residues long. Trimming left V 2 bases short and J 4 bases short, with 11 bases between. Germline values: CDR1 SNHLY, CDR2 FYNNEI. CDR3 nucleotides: TGTGCCAGCAGTGAACTGGCTAGAGGAGAGACCCAGTACTTC. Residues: CASSELARGETQYF.

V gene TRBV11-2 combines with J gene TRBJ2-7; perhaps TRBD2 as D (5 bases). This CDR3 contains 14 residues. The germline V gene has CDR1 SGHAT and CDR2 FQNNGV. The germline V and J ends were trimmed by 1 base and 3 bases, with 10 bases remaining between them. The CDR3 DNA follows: TGTGCCAGCAGCTTAGGAGGGTCTTTCTACGAGCAGTACTTC. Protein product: CASSLGGSFYEQYF.

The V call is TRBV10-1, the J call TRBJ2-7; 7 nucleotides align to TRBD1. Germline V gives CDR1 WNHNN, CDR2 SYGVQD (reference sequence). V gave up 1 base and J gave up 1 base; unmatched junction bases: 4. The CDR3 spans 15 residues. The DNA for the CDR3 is TGCGCCAGCAGTGAGTACCGGGACAGATCCTACGAGCAGTACTTC. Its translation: CASSEYRDRSYEQYF.

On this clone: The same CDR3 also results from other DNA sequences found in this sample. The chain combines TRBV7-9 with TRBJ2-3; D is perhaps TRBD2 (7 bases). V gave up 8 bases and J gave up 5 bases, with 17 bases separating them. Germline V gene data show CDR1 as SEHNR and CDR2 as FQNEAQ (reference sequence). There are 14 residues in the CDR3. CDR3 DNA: TGTGCCAGCTCGCCGGGGGGCGCGGGAGATACGCAGTATTTT. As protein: CASSPGGAGDTQYF.

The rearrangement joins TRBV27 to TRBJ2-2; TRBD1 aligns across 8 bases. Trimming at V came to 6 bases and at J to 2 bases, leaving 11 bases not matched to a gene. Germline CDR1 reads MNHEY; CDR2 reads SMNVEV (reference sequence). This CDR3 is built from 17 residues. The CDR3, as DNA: TGTGCCAGCAGCAGCGACAGGGGCAGGGGAAACACCGGGGAGCTGTTTTTT. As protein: CASSSDRGRGNTGELFF.

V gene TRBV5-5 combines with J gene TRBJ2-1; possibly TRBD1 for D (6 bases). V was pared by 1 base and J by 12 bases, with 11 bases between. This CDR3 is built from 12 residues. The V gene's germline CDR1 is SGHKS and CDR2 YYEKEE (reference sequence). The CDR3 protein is CASSLIGGAQFF. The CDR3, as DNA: TGTGCCAGCAGCTTGATAGGGGGAGCGCAGTTCTTC.

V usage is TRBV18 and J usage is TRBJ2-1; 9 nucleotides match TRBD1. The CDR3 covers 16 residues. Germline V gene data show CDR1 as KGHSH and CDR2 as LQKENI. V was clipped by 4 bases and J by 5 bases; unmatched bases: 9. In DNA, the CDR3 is TGTGCCAGCTCACGACTTGGGACAGGGATTAACAATGAGCAGTTCTTC. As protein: CASSRLGTGINNEQFF.

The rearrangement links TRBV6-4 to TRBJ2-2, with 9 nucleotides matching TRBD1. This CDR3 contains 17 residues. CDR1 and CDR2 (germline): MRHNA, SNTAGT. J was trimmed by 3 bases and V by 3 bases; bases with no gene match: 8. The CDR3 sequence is CASSEIPGQGYTGELFF. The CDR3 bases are TGTGCCAGCAGTGAGATTCCGGGACAGGGTTACACCGGGGAGCTGTTTTTT.

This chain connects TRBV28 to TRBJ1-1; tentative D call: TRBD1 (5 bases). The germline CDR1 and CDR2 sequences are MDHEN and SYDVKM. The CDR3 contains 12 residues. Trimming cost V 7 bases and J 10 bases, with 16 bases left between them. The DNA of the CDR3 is TGTGCCAGCACTCCGGTGGGGAGGGGAGCTTTCTTT. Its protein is CASTPVGRGAFF.

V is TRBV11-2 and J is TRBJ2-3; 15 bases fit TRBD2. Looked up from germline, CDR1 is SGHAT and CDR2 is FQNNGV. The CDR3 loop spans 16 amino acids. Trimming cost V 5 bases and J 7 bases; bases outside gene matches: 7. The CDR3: CASSGLAGGSGHTQYF. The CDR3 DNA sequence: TGTGCCAGCAGCGGACTAGCGGGAGGGTCGGGGCATACGCAGTATTTT. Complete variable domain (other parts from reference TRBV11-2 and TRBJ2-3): EAGVAQSPRYKIIEKRQSVAFWCNPISGHATLYWYQQILGQGPKLLIQFQNNGVVDDSQLPKDRFSAERLKGVDSTLKIQPAKLEDSAVYLCASSGLAGGSGHTQYFGPGTRLTVL.

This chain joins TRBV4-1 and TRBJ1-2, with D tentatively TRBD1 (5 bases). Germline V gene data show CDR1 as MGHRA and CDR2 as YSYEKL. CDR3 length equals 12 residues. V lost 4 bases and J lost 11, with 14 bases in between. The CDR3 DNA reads TGCGCCAGCAGCCGAGGGAGACAGACTTACACCTTC. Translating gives CASSRGRQTYTF.

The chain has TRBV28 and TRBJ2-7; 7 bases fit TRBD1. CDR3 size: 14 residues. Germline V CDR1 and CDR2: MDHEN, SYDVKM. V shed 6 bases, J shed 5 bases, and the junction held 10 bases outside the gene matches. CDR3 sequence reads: CASSPTGPRHEQYF. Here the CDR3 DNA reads TGTGCCAGCAGCCCGACAGGGCCGAGGCACGAGCAGTACTTC. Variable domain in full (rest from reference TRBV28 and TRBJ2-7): DVKVTQSSRYLVKRTGEKVFLECVQDMDHENMFWYRQDPGLGLRLIYFSYDVKMKEKGDIPEGYSVSREKKERFSLILESASTNQTSMYLCASSPTGPRHEQYFGPGTRLTVT.